The 13 T cell receptor beta chains given below trace back to one sample, sequenced in a study of technical replicates of blood from a handful of donors. The protocol was immunoSEQ multiplex PCR, while the TCRdb copy is restricted to in-frame clones and leaves out a portion. The data show 65,000 to 80,000 clones, roughly 94% seen once. The sequenced sample consisted of T cells isolated from PBMCs. The receptors come from a human donor in good health.

V and J are TRBV6-1 and TRBJ2-5, with 8 bases identical to TRBD2. This CDR3 spans 18 amino acids. The junction had 15 bases not matched to a gene; V was cut back by 2 bases and J by 4 bases. From germline, CDR1 is MNHNS and CDR2 SASEGT. In DNA, the CDR3 is TGTGCCAGCAGTGAAACGGTGAGCGGGGGAGTCTGGAGAGAGACCCAGTACTTC. Its protein product is CASSETVSGGVWRETQYF.

J is TRBJ1-2 and V is TRBV7-9; possible D gene TRBD1, 6 bases. Germline lookup yields CDR1 SEHNR and CDR2 FQNEAQ (reference sequence). The CDR3 covers 14 residues. V lost 4 bases to trimming and J lost 3 bases, with 12 bases between them. The CDR3 DNA reads as TGTGCCAGCAGCTCCACGACAGGTTACTATGGCTACACCTTC. This sequence encodes CASSSTTGYYGYTF. Full variable domain (rest looked up from reference TRBV7-9 and TRBJ1-2): DTGVSQNPRHKITKRGQNVTFRCDPISEHNRLYWYRQTLGQGPEFLTYFQNEAQLEKSRLLSDRFSAERPKGSFSTLEIQRTEQGDSAMYLCASSSTTGYYGYTFGSGTRLTVV.

This chain uses TRBV11-2 with TRBJ2-2; 8 bases line up with TRBD2. The CDR3 covers 19 residues. With 11 bases clipped from V and 1 base from J, the junction kept 21 bases outside the gene matches. The germline gives CDR1 SGHAT, CDR2 FQNNGV. The CDR3 nucleotides read TGTGCCGGAGAATACGCGGACAGTACTAGCGGTGTGAACACCGGGGAGCTGTTTTTT. Protein: CAGEYADSTSGVNTGELFF. Supplemented by reference TRBV11-2 and TRBJ2-2, the full variable domain reads EAGVAQSPRYKIIEKRQSVAFWCNPISGHATLYWYQQILGQGPKLLIQFQNNGVVDDSQLPKDRFSAERLKGVDSTLKIQPAKLEDSAVYLCAGEYADSTSGVNTGELFFGEGSRLTVL.

The genes are TRBV12-5 and TRBJ2-5, with TRBD1 matching 7 bases. V lost 5 bases, J lost 2 bases, and 5 bases stayed unmatched. This CDR3 region has 14 residues. CDR1 is LGHNT and CDR2 is FRNRAP in the germline V gene. The CDR3 coding sequence is TGTGCTAGTGGTCGAGGGACAGATCAAGAGACCCAGTACTTC. This sequence encodes CASGRGTDQETQYF.

This clone was counted a single time. The chain combines TRBV5-1 with TRBJ1-2; unclear D gene. In germline, CDR1 is SGHRS, CDR2 YFSETQ. There are 13 residues in the CDR3. The V end lost 0 bases, the J end lost 3 bases, and 6 bases lay between the germline ends. The CDR3 region has the DNA TGCGCCAGCAGCTTGGACAGAGACTATGGCTACACCTTC. Protein product: CASSLDRDYGYTF. Variable domain in full (rest from reference TRBV5-1 and TRBJ1-2): KAGVTQTPRYLIKTRGQQVTLSCSPISGHRSVSWYQQTPGQGLQFLFEYFSETQRNKGNFPGRFSGRQFSNSRSEMNVSTLELGDSALYLCASSLDRDYGYTFGSGTRLTVV.

This chain connects TRBV5-6 to TRBJ1-1, with D uncertain. Germline V gene data show CDR1 as SGHDT and CDR2 as YYEEEE. There are 13 residues in the CDR3. The V end was cut by 2 bases, the J end by 1 base, with 6 bases between. The CDR3 reads CASSLTENTEAFF. The CDR3 DNA is TGTGCCAGCAGCTTAACAGAGAACACTGAAGCTTTCTTT.

As to this clone: The junction shows a germline mismatch at one end, possibly a read error. V is TRBV2 and J is TRBJ1-2, with 9 nucleotides matching TRBD1. This CDR3 region has 10 residues. Germline CDR1 and CDR2: SNHLY and FYNNEI. The chain's CDR3 is CASSDRDRAF. The CDR3 nucleotides read TGTGCCAGCAGTGATCGGGACAGGGCCTTC.

The chain uses TRBV7-8 and TRBJ2-5; 11 bases are a match to TRBD2. The CDR3 consists of 16 residues. Trimming cost V 5 bases and J 7 bases; bases outside gene matches: 12. Germline loops: CDR1 SGHVS, CDR2 FQNEAQ. This CDR3 reads CASSLLAGGAPGTQYF. The CDR3 DNA sequence: TGTGCCAGCAGCCTGCTAGCGGGAGGTGCCCCCGGGACCCAGTACTTC.

Here the CDR3 DNA reads TGTGCCAGCAGCGGAGGTCCAGCGGGAGGGCCGGTAGAGACCCAGTACTTC. This translates into CASSGGPAGGPVETQYF. J is TRBJ2-5 and V is TRBV7-8; 10 nucleotides match TRBD2. V lost 5 bases to trimming and J lost 4 bases; unmatched junction nucleotides: 13. CDR1 and CDR2 from the germline V gene are SGHVS and FQNEAQ. The CDR3 is 17 amino acids. Combining the CDR3 with reference TRBV7-8 and TRBJ2-5 gives the whole variable domain GAGVSQSPRYKVAKRGQDVALRCDPISGHVSLFWYQQALGQGPEFLTYFQNEAQLDKSGLPSDRFFAERPEGSVSTLKIQRTQQEDSAVYLCASSGGPAGGPVETQYFGPGTRLLVL.

The chain is built from TRBV19 and TRBJ2-7; no clear D gene. V was clipped by 2 bases and J by 6 bases, with 14 bases between them. CDR1 LNHDA and CDR2 SQIVND come from the germline V gene (reference sequence). The CDR3 runs 14 residues. The CDR3 loop is CASSITLFSGEQYF. The CDR3 region has the DNA TGTGCCAGTAGTATAACCCTATTTAGTGGCGAGCAGTACTTC.

The rearrangement joins TRBV12-1 to TRBJ1-5; the table's D gene call, TRBD1, was not cross checked with the DNA. TRBV12-1 is a known pseudogene. The CDR3 length is 16 residues. In DNA form, the CDR3 reads TGTGCCAGCCGGGACAGGGCGGAGGAGGGGAGTCAGCCCCAGCATTTT. This sequence encodes CASRDRAEEGSQPQHF.

The chain uses TRBV11-3 and TRBJ2-2; weak D call: TRBD1 (5 bases). Trimming left V 8 bases short and J 2 bases short, with 15 bases between. The length of the CDR3 is 15 residues. CDR1 and CDR2 (germline): SGHNT, YENEEA. In nucleotides, the CDR3 is TGTGCCAGCGAGACTCGCGACAGAAACACCGGGGAGCTGTTTTTT. This codes for CASETRDRNTGELFF.

This clone occurred once. The same CDR3 also results from other DNA sequences found in this sample. The chain uses TRBV29-1 and TRBJ2-2; 8 bases match TRBD1. The CDR3 consists of 14 residues. V was clipped by 5 bases and J by 1 base; unmatched bases: 3. The germline V gene encodes CDR1 SQVTM and CDR2 ANQGSEA. CDR3 sequence reads: CSVPGTGNTGELFF. The CDR3 region has the DNA TGCAGCGTTCCCGGGACAGGGAACACCGGGGAGCTGTTTTTT.